The 32 T cell receptor beta chains below come from one sample, sequenced in a study of CD8 T cells in ankylosing spondylitis. Regarding the study as a whole: Among TCR beta sequences, a motif of under ten highly homologous variants appeared characteristic of ankylosing spondylitis blood.

TCRdb analysed the 5' RACE reads with MiXCR anew, one entry per CDR3 protein. The repertoire holds hundreds of thousands of distinct CDR3 sequences, over 15% seen once, with just over 1% in the top ten. Antigens of these TCRs are unknown. The sequenced sample consisted of blood, either unsorted or a sorted T cell fraction (not recorded which). The receptor set was obtained from a male donor with ankylosing spondylitis.

The table lists this clonotype with a few counts. The chain recombines TRBV12-3 or TRBV12-4 with TRBJ2-2; the match to TRBD1 covers 8 bases. This CDR3 has 17 amino acids. V gave up 6 bases and J gave up 0 bases; unmatched junction bases: 9. The CDR3 protein is CASSPSPGQANTGELFF. CDR3 nucleotides: TGTGCCAGCAGCCCCTCCCCGGGACAGGCGAACACCGGGGAGCTGTTTTTT.

The chain combines TRBV5-1 with TRBJ2-5, with D perhaps TRBD2 (5 bases). V lost 4 bases and J lost 5, with 18 bases in between. This CDR3 comprises 15 residues. CDR1 is SGHRS and CDR2 is YFSETQ in the germline V gene. The CDR3 bases are TGCGCCAGCAGCCGATCTCGGCTAGCTGGTGAGACCCAGTACTTC. Its protein is CASSRSRLAGETQYF.

This clonotype was detected a few times. The chain couples TRBV11-2 to TRBJ2-1; 7 positions agree with TRBD1. After removal of 2 bases from V and 2 bases from J, the junction contained 3 bases not matched to a gene. The germline V gene encodes CDR1 SGHAT and CDR2 FQNNGV. The CDR3 consists of 15 residues. The CDR3 bases are TGTGCCAGCAGCTTACTCACAGGGGCCTACAATGAGCAGTTCTTC. Translation: CASSLLTGAYNEQFF. The full variable domain, with the rest looked up from reference TRBV11-2 and TRBJ2-1, is EAGVAQSPRYKIIEKRQSVAFWCNPISGHATLYWYQQILGQGPKLLIQFQNNGVVDDSQLPKDRFSAERLKGVDSTLKIQPAKLEDSAVYLCASSLLTGAYNEQFFGPGTRLTVL.

The gene calls are TRBV11-2 and TRBJ2-6, with D possibly being TRBD2 (5 bases). Trimming stripped 6 bases from V and 0 bases from J, with 18 bases between. Germline V lookup: CDR1 SGHAT, CDR2 FQNNGV. The CDR3 runs to 18 residues. The DNA for the CDR3 is TGTGCCAGCAGAGTAGAAATGGAGGTCCCCTCTGGGGCCAACGTCCTGACTTTC. Translated, it gives CASRVEMEVPSGANVLTF.

The chain combines TRBV6-1 with TRBJ1-5, with 7 bases fitting TRBD1. Unmatched junction bases numbered 6, after V lost 8 bases and J lost 5 bases. Germline lookup yields CDR1 MNHNS and CDR2 SASEGT. This CDR3 region has 13 residues. The chain's CDR3 is CASARDSYQPQHF. Here the CDR3 DNA reads TGTGCCAGCGCCCGGGACAGTTATCAGCCCCAGCATTTT.

There are a few counts of this clonotype. The V and J genes are TRBV11-2 and TRBJ2-5; D might be TRBD2 (6 bases). CDR3 length: 16 amino acids. Germline CDR1 reads SGHAT; CDR2 reads FQNNGV. The V gene lost 5 bases and the J gene lost 0 bases, with 16 bases spanning the gap. The CDR3 nucleotides read TGTGCCAGCAGCGCCTGGGAGGCGCGGGACCAAGAGACCCAGTACTTC. Its protein product is CASSAWEARDQETQYF.

The rearrangement joins TRBV20-1 to TRBJ1-1; 9 positions match TRBD1. Germline values: CDR1 DFQATT, CDR2 SNEGSKA (reference sequence). The CDR3 spans 15 residues. Germline trimming cut 4 bases from V and 0 bases from J; bases unmatched to any gene: 6. CDR3 sequence (DNA): TGCAGTGCTACCCCGACAGGGGGAGTGAACACTGAAGCTTTCTTT. It encodes CSATPTGGVNTEAFF.

The sample holds many counts of this clonotype. The genes are TRBV7-8 and TRBJ1-6; D may be TRBD1 (5 bases). The germline V gene encodes CDR1 SGHVS and CDR2 FQNEAQ. The CDR3 contains 17 residues. Trimming shortened V by 1 base and J by 6 bases, and 16 bases separated the two germline ends. The CDR3 reads CASSLVVAGLSNSPLHF. CDR3 in DNA: TGTGCCAGCAGCTTAGTAGTGGCGGGACTATCTAATTCACCCCTCCACTTT.

The V call is TRBV5-1, the J call TRBJ2-5, with 12 bases identical to TRBD2. The germline V gene encodes CDR1 SGHRS and CDR2 YFSETQ. This CDR3 comprises 15 residues. V was pared by 4 bases and J by 4 bases, with 5 bases of the junction left unmatched. CDR3 protein: CASSLQTSGRETQYF. The CDR3 region has the DNA TGCGCCAGCAGCCTCCAGACTAGCGGGAGAGAGACCCAGTACTTC. Full variable domain (outside the CDR3, taken from reference TRBV5-1 and TRBJ2-5): KAGVTQTPRYLIKTRGQQVTLSCSPISGHRSVSWYQQTPGQGLQFLFEYFSETQRNKGNFPGRFSGRQFSNSRSEMNVSTLELGDSALYLCASSLQTSGRETQYFGPGTRLLVL.

The chain employs TRBV6-1 and TRBJ1-2, with a weak D call TRBD1 (5 bases). CDR3 length: 16 amino acids. With 2 bases removed from V and 6 bases from J, the gap between germline ends came to 19 bases. Per germline, CDR1 MNHNS and CDR2 SASEGT. The CDR3 nucleotides are TGTGCCAGCAGTGAAACAGCCACGTGGGGCTTGGATGGCTACACCTTC. Translated, it gives CASSETATWGLDGYTF.

The chain uses TRBV4-2 and TRBJ2-1; no firm D call. CDR3 length: 16 amino acids. Looked up from germline, CDR1 is LGHNA and CDR2 is YNFKEQ. V lost 0 bases, J lost 8 bases, and 17 bases lay in between. CDR3 sequence: CASSQDWARLGDEQFF. The CDR3 nucleotides read TGTGCCAGCAGCCAAGATTGGGCTCGCCTCGGCGATGAGCAGTTCTTC.

This clonotype was detected a few times. This chain joins TRBV4-2 and TRBJ2-3; D gene ambiguous. Between the trimmed V and J ends, which lost 4 bases and 1 base, there was a span of 9 bases. The CDR3 totals 14 residues. The germline gives CDR1 LGHNA, CDR2 YNFKEQ. CDR3 sequence: CASSRIERTDTQYF. As DNA, the CDR3 is TGTGCCAGCAGCCGGATTGAACGCACAGATACGCAGTATTTT.

This clonotype appeared a few times. The chain employs TRBV10-3 and TRBJ1-5; D is possibly TRBD1 (5 bases). The CDR3 consists of 16 residues. CDR1 and CDR2 from the germline V gene are ENHRY and SYGVKD. Trimming stripped 3 bases from V and 4 bases from J, with 16 bases between. The CDR3 DNA sequence: TGTGCCATCAGTGATCCTGGGACTTCAGTTAATCAGCCCCAGCATTTT. Protein sequence: CAISDPGTSVNQPQHF.

A few counts support this clonotype. J is TRBJ2-1 and V is TRBV20-1; TRBD1 is a possible D gene (5 bases). In germline, CDR1 is DFQATT, CDR2 SNEGSKA (reference sequence). This CDR3 is 13 amino acids long. Deletions cut 0 bases from V and 6 bases from J, with 9 bases between. The CDR3 spells CSARDTGSNEQFF. The CDR3 region has the DNA TGCAGTGCTAGAGATACAGGTAGCAATGAGCAGTTCTTC.

This clonotype has a count of ten or more. This chain uses TRBV29-1 with TRBJ2-1, with D possibly TRBD1 on 6 matching bases. Germline-derived CDR1 and CDR2 are SQVTM and ANQGSEA. The CDR3 totals 16 residues. The germline V and J ends were trimmed by 7 bases and 4 bases, with 23 bases remaining between them. The CDR3 sequence: CSAGPRDTLRYNEQFF. CDR3 DNA sequence: TGCAGCGCTGGACCCCGGGACACCCTCCGGTACAATGAGCAGTTCTTC.

This chain joins TRBV5-6 and TRBJ1-2; possibly TRBD1 for D (6 bases). This CDR3 has 14 amino acids. Germline loops: CDR1 SGHDT, CDR2 YYEEEE. V lost 4 bases, J lost 3 bases, and 13 bases lay in between. This CDR3 reads CASSEGGVDYGYTF. The CDR3 nucleotides read TGTGCCAGCAGCGAGGGGGGGGTGGACTATGGCTACACCTTC.

The chain employs TRBV11-2 and TRBJ1-2, with D tentatively TRBD1 (5 bases). Trimming stripped 4 bases from V and 3 bases from J, with 15 bases between. The CDR3 extends over 15 amino acids. Per germline, CDR1 SGHAT and CDR2 FQNNGV. CDR3 sequence (DNA): TGTGCCAGCAGCTCCCTTAGGGGAAACCACTATGGCTACACCTTC. It is translated as CASSSLRGNHYGYTF.

V is TRBV5-6 and J is TRBJ1-2, with D hard to call. The CDR3 totals 13 residues. The germline CDR1 and CDR2 sequences are SGHDT and YYEEEE. V lost 0 bases, J lost 8 bases, and 11 bases lay in between. CDR3 sequence reads: CASSLGVSGGYTF. The CDR3 DNA reads TGTGCCAGCAGCTTGGGGGTTTCAGGAGGCTACACCTTC. The whole variable domain, filled in from reference TRBV5-6 and TRBJ1-2, reads DAGVTQSPTHLIKTRGQQVTLRCSPKSGHDTVSWYQQALGQGPQFIFQYYEEEERQRGNFPDRFSGHQFPNYSSELNVNALLLGDSALYLCASSLGVSGGYTFGSGTRLTVV.

This clonotype was seen only a few times. This sequence joins TRBV5-1 and TRBJ2-5; D gene uncertain. Germline CDR1 and CDR2: SGHRS and YFSETQ. V was trimmed by 0 bases and J by 1 base, leaving 10 bases between them. The CDR3 has 15 amino acids. The CDR3, as DNA: TGCGCCAGCAGCTTGGGCCGAGGACCCCAAGAGACCCAGTACTTC. It translates to CASSLGRGPQETQYF.

This clonotype was observed a handful of times. The J gene is TRBJ2-2, the V gene TRBV12-3 or TRBV12-4; D unresolved. V lost 6 bases, J lost 7 bases, and 15 bases lay in between. CDR3 length: 14 amino acids. CDR3 region: CASSPLRGSGELFF. The DNA of the CDR3 is TGTGCCAGCAGCCCCTTAAGAGGTAGCGGGGAGCTGTTTTTT.

The chain recombines TRBV6-1 with TRBJ2-7; tentatively, D is TRBD2 (5 bases). The V end lost 6 bases, the J end lost 7 bases, and 13 bases lay between the germline ends. Germline V gives CDR1 MNHNS, CDR2 SASEGT. CDR3 length: 12 amino acids. The DNA for the CDR3 is TGTGCCAGCAGCCGAGAGGGTTGGGAGCAGTACTTC. It translates to CASSREGWEQYF.

V gene TRBV5-1 combines with J gene TRBJ2-7, with 7 bases identical to TRBD1. V was clipped by 8 bases and J by 7 bases; unmatched bases: 30. Germline CDR1 SGHRS, CDR2 YFSETQ. The CDR3 is made up of 19 amino acids. CDR3 amino acids: CARSLRPDRSLTRVGEQYF. The CDR3, as DNA: TGCGCCAGGAGCCTGAGACCGGACAGGAGTCTGACACGCGTGGGAGAGCAGTACTTC.

This clonotype was recorded many times. V and J are TRBV12-3 or TRBV12-4 and TRBJ1-6; 8 bases fit TRBD1. This CDR3 comprises 15 residues. J was trimmed by 9 bases and V by 8 bases; bases with no gene match: 12. The CDR3 nucleotides are TGTGCCAGCTCAAGGCAGGGACAGGCGGGTTCACCCCTCCACTTT. It encodes CASSRQGQAGSPLHF.

The table lists this clonotype with many counts. The chain couples TRBV24-1 to TRBJ2-2; 9 nucleotides agree with TRBD1. V was clipped by 3 bases and J by 3 bases; unmatched bases: 4. CDR1 and CDR2 (germline): KGHDR, SFDVKD. This CDR3 is 16 amino acids long. CDR3 sequence reads: CATSDPRTGDTGELFF. CDR3 nucleotides: TGTGCCACCAGTGATCCACGGACAGGGGACACCGGGGAGCTGTTTTTT.

The chain has TRBV28 and TRBJ2-3; the D gene is possibly TRBD2 (5 bases). This CDR3 region has 14 residues. V gave up 8 bases and J gave up 5 bases, with 17 bases separating them. The V gene's germline CDR1 is MDHEN and CDR2 SYDVKM. The CDR3 is CASGTGRVVDTQYF. The DNA of the CDR3 is TGTGCCAGCGGCACGGGAAGGGTGGTAGATACGCAGTATTTT.

This clonotype was seen only a few times. V usage is TRBV30 and J usage is TRBJ2-1, with D unresolved. CDR1 and CDR2 from the germline V gene are GTSNPN and SVGIG (reference sequence). The CDR3 is 13 residues long. V was clipped by 2 bases and J by 0 bases, with 5 bases between them. DNA of the CDR3: TGTGCCTGGAGTCCTAGCTCCTACAATGAGCAGTTCTTC. This encodes CAWSPSSYNEQFF. The entire variable domain, with the rest obtained from reference TRBV30 and TRBJ2-1, is as follows: SQTIHQWPATLVQPVGSPLSLECTVEGTSNPNLYWYRQAAGRGLQLLFYSVGIGQISSEVPQNLSASRPQDRQFILSSKKLLLSDSGFYLCAWSPSSYNEQFFGPGTRLTVL.

This clonotype was detected a few times. The J gene is TRBJ2-5, the V gene TRBV6-2 or TRBV6-3; 15 nucleotides line up with TRBD2. Trimming took 5 bases from V and 3 from J; bases not matched to a gene: 4. CDR1 and CDR2 (germline): MNHEY, SVGEGT. The CDR3 sequence is 16 residues long. As DNA, the CDR3 is TGTGCCAGCAGTACGGGACTAGCGGGGGGTGAAGAGACCCAGTACTTC. This codes for CASSTGLAGGEETQYF.

This clonotype has a handful of counts. CDR3 residues: CASSSPQGYNQPQHF. In DNA form, the CDR3 reads TGTGCCAGCAGTTCCCCTCAAGGTTACAATCAGCCCCAGCATTTT. The rearrangement uses TRBV28 and TRBJ1-5; D unclear. The CDR3 runs to 15 residues. CDR1 and CDR2 from the germline V gene are MDHEN and SYDVKM. V shed 4 bases and J shed 3 bases, with 13 bases lying between them.

Details on this clonotype: Relative to the germline gene, one junction end is altered; a read error may explain this. The chain carries TRBV5-1 and TRBJ1-6, with 7 nucleotides matching TRBD1. The CDR3 covers 14 residues. CDR1 and CDR2 from the germline V gene are SGHRS and YFSETQ. CDR3 sequence reads: CASRLAGQNSPLHF. CDR3 DNA sequence: TGCGCCAGCCGCTTAGCGGGACAGAATTCACCCCTCCACTTT.

V usage is TRBV2 and J usage is TRBJ2-5; weak D call: TRBD2 (5 bases). This CDR3 spans 16 amino acids. The germline CDR1 and CDR2 sequences are SNHLY and FYNNEI. Deletions cut 4 bases from V and 2 bases from J, with 17 bases between. The CDR3 reads CASSGGPTTRQETQYF. The DNA of the CDR3 is TGTGCCAGCAGTGGTGGTCCGACTACCCGGCAAGAGACCCAGTACTTC.

This clonotype was seen at least ten times. The DNA for the CDR3 is TGTGCCAGCAGCGGGGGGACAGGGGTTCGCACAGATACGCAGTATTTT. Amino acids: CASSGGTGVRTDTQYF. The V call is TRBV5-6, the J call TRBJ2-3, with 10 bases matching TRBD1. The CDR3 is 16 residues long. Per germline, CDR1 SGHDT and CDR2 YYEEEE. Germline trimming cut 4 bases from V and 1 base from J; bases unmatched to any gene: 6.

The chain carries TRBV29-1 and TRBJ2-5; the D is unclear. Germline V gene lookup returns CDR1 SQVTM and CDR2 ANQGSEA. Trimming left V 1 base short and J 5 bases short, with 11 bases between. CDR3 size: 13 residues. The CDR3 DNA is TGCAGCGTTGAAGTACAGAAGGGCGAGACCCAGTACTTC. It yields the protein CSVEVQKGETQYF.